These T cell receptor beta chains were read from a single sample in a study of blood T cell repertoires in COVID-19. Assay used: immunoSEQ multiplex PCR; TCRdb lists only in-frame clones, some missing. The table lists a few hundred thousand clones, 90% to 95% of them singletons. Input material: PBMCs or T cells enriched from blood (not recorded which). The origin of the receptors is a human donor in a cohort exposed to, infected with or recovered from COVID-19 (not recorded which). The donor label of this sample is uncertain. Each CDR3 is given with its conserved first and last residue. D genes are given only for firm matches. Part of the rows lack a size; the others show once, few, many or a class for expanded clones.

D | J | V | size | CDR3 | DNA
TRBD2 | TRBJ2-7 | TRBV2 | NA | CASKVALAGNDEQYF | TGTGCCAGCAAGGTTGCACTAGCGGGGAACGACGAGCAGTACTTC
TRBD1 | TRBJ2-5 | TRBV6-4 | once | CASSPGQGAGETQYF | TGTGCCAGCAGCCCGGGACAGGGGGCAGGGGAGACCCAGTACTTC
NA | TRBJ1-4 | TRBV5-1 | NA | CASSLESSNEKLFF | TGCGCCAGCAGCTTGGAGTCTAGTAATGAAAAACTGTTTTTT
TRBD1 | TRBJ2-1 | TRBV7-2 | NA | CASSLVPGGDEQFF | TGTGCCAGCAGCTTAGTGCCAGGGGGCGATGAGCAGTTCTTC
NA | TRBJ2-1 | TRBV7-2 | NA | CASNYPTGSTLYNEQFF | TGTGCCAGCAACTACCCCACAGGGTCGACGCTCTACAATGAGCAGTTCTTC
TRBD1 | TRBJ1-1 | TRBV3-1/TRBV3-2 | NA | CASSHGQGGRGAFF | TGTGCCAGCAGCCATGGACAGGGAGGGAGAGGAGCTTTCTTT
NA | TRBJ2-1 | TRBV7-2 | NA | CASSFLGGGRSSYNEQFF | TGTGCCAGCAGCTTTCTTGGTGGCGGGCGATCCTCCTACAATGAGCAGTTCTTC
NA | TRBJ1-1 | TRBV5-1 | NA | CASSAGGPGGTEAFF | TGCGCCAGCAGCGCCGGAGGACCCGGGGGGACTGAAGCTTTCTTT
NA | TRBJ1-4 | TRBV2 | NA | CASSEQGWIEKLFF | TGTGCCAGCAGTGAACAGGGATGGATTGAAAAACTGTTTTTT
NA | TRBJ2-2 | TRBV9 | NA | CASSVLGANTGELFF | TGTGCCAGCAGCGTATTAGGGGCGAACACCGGGGAGCTGTTTTTT
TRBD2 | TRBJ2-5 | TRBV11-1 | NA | CASSPGLAGVQETQYF | TGTGCCAGCAGCCCCGGACTAGCGGGCGTCCAAGAGACCCAGTACTTC
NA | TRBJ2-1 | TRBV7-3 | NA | CASSLRRDSYNEQFF | TGTGCCAGCAGCTTACGTCGCGACTCCTACAATGAGCAGTTCTTC
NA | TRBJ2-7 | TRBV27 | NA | CASRLAGRYEQYF | TGTGCCAGCCGACTTGCGGGACGGTACGAGCAGTACTTC
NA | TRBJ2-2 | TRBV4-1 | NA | CASSQDEYDTGELFF | TGCGCCAGCAGCCAAGACGAGTATGACACCGGGGAGCTGTTTTTT
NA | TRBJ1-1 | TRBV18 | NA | CASSPARDYNTEAFF | TGTGCCAGCTCACCGGCCCGGGACTACAACACTGAAGCTTTCTTT
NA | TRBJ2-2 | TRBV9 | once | CASAPRGTTGELFF | TGTGCCAGTGCCCCCAGGGGTACCACCGGGGAGCTGTTTTTT
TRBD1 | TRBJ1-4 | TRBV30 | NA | CAWSLTGGNEKLFF | TGTGCCTGGAGTCTGACAGGGGGTAATGAAAAACTGTTTTTT
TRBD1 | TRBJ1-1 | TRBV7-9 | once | CASSLTQGATEAFF | TGTGCCAGCAGCTTGACACAGGGGGCCACTGAAGCTTTCTTT